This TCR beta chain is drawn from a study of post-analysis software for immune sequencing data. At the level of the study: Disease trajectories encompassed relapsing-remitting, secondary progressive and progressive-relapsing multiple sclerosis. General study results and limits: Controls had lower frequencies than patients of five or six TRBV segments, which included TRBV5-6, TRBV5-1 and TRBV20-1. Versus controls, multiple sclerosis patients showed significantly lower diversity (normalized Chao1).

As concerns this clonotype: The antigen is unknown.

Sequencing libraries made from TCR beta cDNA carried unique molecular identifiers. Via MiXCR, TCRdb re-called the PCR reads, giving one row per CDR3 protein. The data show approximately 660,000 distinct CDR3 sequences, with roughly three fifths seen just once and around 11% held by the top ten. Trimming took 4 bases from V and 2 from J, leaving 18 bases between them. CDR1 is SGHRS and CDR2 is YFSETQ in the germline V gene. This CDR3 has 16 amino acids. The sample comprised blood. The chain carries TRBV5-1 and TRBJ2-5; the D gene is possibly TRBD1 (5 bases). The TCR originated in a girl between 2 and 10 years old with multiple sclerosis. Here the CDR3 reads CASSKIKGLGQETQYF. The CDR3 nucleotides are TGCGCCAGCAGCAAGATAAAGGGGTTGGGGCAAGAGACCCAGTACTTC.